This T cell receptor (beta chain) was obtained from a study of shared clonotypes between healthy human individuals. Broader study findings: Tissues were not sampled, only blood, and their repertoires likely differ.

This clone is a singleton in its sample. What it binds is not known. CDR3 length equals 16 residues. Germline loops: CDR1 SGHVS, CDR2 FNYEAQ. V shed 5 bases, J shed 2 bases, and the junction held 9 bases outside the gene matches. The protocol was immunoSEQ multiplex PCR, while the TCRdb copy is restricted to in-frame clones and leaves out a portion. In the table there are about 450,000 clones, roughly 77% of which are singletons. The unsorted samples had some 90 million PBMCs used for genomic DNA. What was sequenced was PBMCs. This sequence originates from a woman in her forties in good health. Some clones in this sample may be carry-over from other donors' samples. The chain uses TRBV7-6 and TRBJ2-7; TRBD2 agrees at 10 bases. The CDR3 reads CASSPILSGRAYEQYF. CDR3 coding DNA: TGTGCCAGCAGCCCGATACTGAGCGGGAGGGCCTACGAGCAGTACTTC.